Sequencing of this T cell receptor beta chain was carried out in a study of blood T cell repertoires in COVID-19. Generated by immunoSEQ multiplex PCR, the TCRdb table keeps only in-frame clones and is missing some. The repertoire holds 50,000 to 65,000 clones, roughly 92% seen once, with 5.5% to 6.5% in the top ten. The CDR3 consists of 13 residues. Trimming cost V 6 bases and J 4 bases; bases outside gene matches: 5. This clone has just one count. The chain has TRBV12-3 or TRBV12-4 and TRBJ1-2, with TRBD1 identical over 7 bases. The sequence was obtained from a human donor in a cohort sampled during active COVID-19. The sequencing sample was made of peripheral blood. The CDR3 nucleotides are TGTGCCAGCAGCCCCGGGACAGTCTATGGCTACACCTTC. Translated: CASSPGTVYGYTF.